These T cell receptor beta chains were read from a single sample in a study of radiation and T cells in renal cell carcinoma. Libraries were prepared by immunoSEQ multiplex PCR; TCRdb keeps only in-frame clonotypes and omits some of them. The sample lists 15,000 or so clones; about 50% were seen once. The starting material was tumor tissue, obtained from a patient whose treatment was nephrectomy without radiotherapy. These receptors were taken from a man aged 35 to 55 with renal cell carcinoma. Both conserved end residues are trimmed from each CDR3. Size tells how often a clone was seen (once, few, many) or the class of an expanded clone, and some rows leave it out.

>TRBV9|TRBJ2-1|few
ASSPRVGGYEQF
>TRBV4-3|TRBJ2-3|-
ASSHRRSGGTDTQY
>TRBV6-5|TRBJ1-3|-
ASSSTYTIY
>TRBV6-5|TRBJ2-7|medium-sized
ASSYSIQGRDEQY
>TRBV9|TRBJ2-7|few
ASSVGVAGGNEQY
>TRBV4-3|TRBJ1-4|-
ASSQDVLGALREKLF
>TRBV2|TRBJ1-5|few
ASSGTGERNQPQH
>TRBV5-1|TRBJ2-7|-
ASSSYPGEVNEQY
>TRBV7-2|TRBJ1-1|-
ASSLVHGPQIEAF
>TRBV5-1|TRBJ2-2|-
ASSLEGDNTGELF
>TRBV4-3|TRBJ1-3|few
ASSQDQEVSTIY
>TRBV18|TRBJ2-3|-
ASSSGQGSSSTDTQY
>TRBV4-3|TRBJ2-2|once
ASSQDGPGRGTNTGELF
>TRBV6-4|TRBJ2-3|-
ASSDSPSGTGSTDTQY
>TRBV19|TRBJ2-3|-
ASSTQRASTDTQY
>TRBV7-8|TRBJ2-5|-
ASRARGQETQY
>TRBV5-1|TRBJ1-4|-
ASSLSTGAGEKLF
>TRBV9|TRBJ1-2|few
ASSGRGAGYGYT
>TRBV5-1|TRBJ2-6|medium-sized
ASSTSGANVLT
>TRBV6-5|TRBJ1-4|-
ASRSQEATNEKLF
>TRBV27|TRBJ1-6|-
ASRRRGTYNSPLH
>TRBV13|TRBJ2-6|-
ASSRLAGANVLT
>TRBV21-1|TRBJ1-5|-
ASCNWLAGIRPQH
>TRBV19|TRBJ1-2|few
ASSMAFYGYT
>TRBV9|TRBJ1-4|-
ASSVVLLNLNEKLF
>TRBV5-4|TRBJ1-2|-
ASSPSAQAGYGYT
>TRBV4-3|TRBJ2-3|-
ASSQDGGTDTQY
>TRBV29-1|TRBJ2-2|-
SVDTGELF
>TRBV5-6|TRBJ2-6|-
ASSSYGDSGANVLT
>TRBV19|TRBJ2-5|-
ASSIAGGPRETQY
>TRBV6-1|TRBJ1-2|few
ASSERGGSGNLNYGYT
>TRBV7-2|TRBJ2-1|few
ASSPRLGTSGGNEQF
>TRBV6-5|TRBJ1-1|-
ATEELEAF
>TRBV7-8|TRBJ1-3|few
ASSPLINAGNTIY
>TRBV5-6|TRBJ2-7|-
ASSLKPQGSYEQY
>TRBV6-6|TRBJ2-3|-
ASRDSPSTDTQY
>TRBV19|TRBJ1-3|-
ASTANPGNTIY
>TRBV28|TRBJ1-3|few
ASSLWGSGNTIY